A single sample gave rise to the 9 T cell receptor beta chains below, sequenced in a study of T cell responses to AZD1222 COVID-19 vaccine. The protocol was immunoSEQ multiplex PCR, while the TCRdb copy is restricted to in-frame clones and leaves out a portion. The repertoire includes approximately 100,000 clones, 75% to 95% of them detected once, and less than 55% sits in the top ten. Sequencing was performed on peripheral blood, taken on day 0 of AZD1222 vaccination. All receptors come from an adult in good health.

This clone showed up just once. The chain joins TRBV19 to TRBJ2-7; TRBD1 is a possible D gene (7 bases). Trimming took 6 bases from V and 6 from J, leaving 21 bases between them. CDR3 size: 15 residues. The V gene's germline CDR1 is LNHDA and CDR2 SQIVND (reference sequence). The CDR3 here is CASRRTRGTDPEQYF. In DNA form, the CDR3 reads TGTGCCAGTAGAAGAACCCGCGGGACAGACCCCGAGCAGTACTTC.

The chain is built from TRBV19 and TRBJ1-1; D not resolved. The germline CDR1 and CDR2 sequences are LNHDA and SQIVND (reference sequence). There are 15 residues in the CDR3. Trimming stripped 3 bases from V and 0 bases from J, with 11 bases between. In DNA, the CDR3 is TGTGCCAGTAGTATTGGAGCCAGTATGAACACTGAAGCTTTCTTT. This gives the protein CASSIGASMNTEAFF.

This clone was counted once. V gene TRBV4-3 combines with J gene TRBJ2-7, with unresolved D. V was clipped by 0 bases and J by 2 bases, with 8 bases between them. Germline V gives CDR1 LGHNA, CDR2 YSLEER. The CDR3 loop spans 14 amino acids. CDR3 bases: TGCGCCAGCAGCCAAGACCAGCTTACCTACGAGCAGTACTTC. Its protein product is CASSQDQLTYEQYF.

This chain links TRBV6-5 with TRBJ1-1; the match to TRBD1 covers 10 bases. CDR3 length: 14 amino acids. Germline CDR1 is MNHEY and CDR2 is SVGAGI. V lost 9 bases, J lost 2 bases, and 6 bases stayed unmatched. Here the CDR3 reads CASVGQGINTEAFF. CDR3 DNA: TGTGCCAGTGTGGGACAGGGGATAAACACTGAAGCTTTCTTT.

The genes are TRBV7-2 and TRBJ2-7; D is perhaps TRBD1 (5 bases). The CDR3 totals 13 residues. Germline V gene sequence: CDR1 SGHTA, CDR2 FQGNSA. Trimming stripped 5 bases from V and 2 bases from J, with 10 bases between. CDR3 in DNA: TGTGCCAGCAGCCGACAGAGCCCCTACGAGCAGTACTTC. As protein: CASSRQSPYEQYF.

V and J are TRBV5-1 and TRBJ1-1; D perhaps matches TRBD1 (5 bases). CDR1 SGHRS and CDR2 YFSETQ come from the germline V gene. V lost 2 bases, J lost 11 bases, and 19 bases lay in between. The CDR3 has 14 amino acids. The DNA for the CDR3 is TGCGCCAGCAGCTTTAACCCTTCCACAGGTTCGGCTTTCTTT. Amino acids: CASSFNPSTGSAFF.

The V call is TRBV11-2, the J call TRBJ2-1; the match to TRBD1 covers 7 bases. This CDR3 spans 15 amino acids. Looked up from germline, CDR1 is SGHAT and CDR2 is FQNNGV. Trimming at V came to 1 base and at J to 2 bases, leaving 2 bases not matched to a gene. For the CDR3, the DNA is TGTGCCAGCAGCTTAGTTAGGGGGCCCTACAATGAGCAGTTCTTC. Translated: CASSLVRGPYNEQFF.

This chain connects TRBV18 to TRBJ1-5; D unresolved. CDR1 and CDR2 from the germline V gene are KGHSH and LQKENI. The CDR3 runs 13 residues. Trimming stripped 6 bases from V and 7 bases from J, with 13 bases between. The CDR3 DNA follows: TGTGCCAGCTCTCCGGGAGTGTGGCAGCCCCAGCATTTT. It translates to CASSPGVWQPQHF. Using reference TRBV18 and TRBJ1-5 for the parts outside the CDR3, the full variable domain is NAGVMQNPRHLVRRRGQEARLRCSPMKGHSHVYWYRQLPEEGLKFMVYLQKENIIDESGMPKERFSAEFPKEGPSILRIQQVVRGDSAAYFCASSPGVWQPQHFGDGTRLSIL.

The J gene is TRBJ2-7, the V gene TRBV7-9; D might be TRBD2 (6 bases). This CDR3 contains 12 residues. V was trimmed by 7 bases and J by 2 bases, leaving 9 bases between them. CDR1 is SEHNR, CDR2 FQNEAQ, per germline (reference sequence). The CDR3 is CASKGLAYEQYF. The DNA for the CDR3 is TGTGCCAGCAAGGGACTCGCCTACGAGCAGTACTTC. Full variable domain (remainder filled in from reference TRBV7-9 and TRBJ2-7): DTGVSQNPRHKITKRGQNVTFRCDPISEHNRLYWYRQTLGQGPEFLTYFQNEAQLEKSRLLSDRFSAERPKGSFSTLEIQRTEQGDSAMYLCASKGLAYEQYFGPGTRLTVT.